These 6 T cell receptor beta chains originate from one sample sequenced in a study of T cell responses to AZD1222 COVID-19 vaccine. The repertoire was sequenced with immunoSEQ multiplex PCR; TCRdb's copy has only in-frame clones and lacks some. The sample has approximately 90,000 clones, around 90% seen once. The sample here was peripheral blood, taken on day 0 of AZD1222 vaccination. The receptors were sampled from an adult in good health.

V gene TRBV18 combines with J gene TRBJ1-6; D is unresolved. Germline CDR1 reads KGHSH; CDR2 reads LQKENI. There are 15 residues in the CDR3. Trimming took 0 bases from V and 10 from J, leaving 13 bases between them. The CDR3 DNA follows: TGTGCCAGCTCACCACCGTCCAGGCAGGACTCACCCCTCCACTTT. It yields the protein CASSPPSRQDSPLHF.

This clone has only one observation. The gene calls are TRBV19 and TRBJ1-2; TRBD1 is a possible D gene (5 bases). Germline CDR1 LNHDA, CDR2 SQIVND (reference sequence). The V and J ends lost 8 bases and 4 bases respectively, with 17 bases between them. CDR3 length: 14 residues. The CDR3 reads CASVTGTATYGYTF. The CDR3 nucleotides read TGTGCCAGTGTAACTGGGACGGCAACCTATGGCTACACCTTC.

This chain joins TRBV18 and TRBJ1-5; 10 nucleotides agree with TRBD1. This CDR3 is 14 amino acids long. The germline gives CDR1 KGHSH, CDR2 LQKENI. V was pared by 5 bases and J by 2 bases, with 0 bases of the junction left unmatched. The CDR3 loop reads CASSGTGGNQPQHF. The CDR3 DNA is TGTGCCAGCTCAGGGACAGGGGGCAATCAGCCCCAGCATTTT.

The genes are TRBV6-2 or TRBV6-3 and TRBJ2-1; 9 nucleotides line up with TRBD2. V trimming: 2 bases; J trimming: 9 bases; junction bases outside the gene matches: 14. This CDR3 is 17 amino acids long. CDR1 and CDR2 from the germline V gene are MNHEY and SVGEGT. The CDR3, as DNA: TGTGCCAGCAGTTACGCTAGCGGGGAGGCTAGTGTAGGTGAGCAGTTCTTC. It yields the protein CASSYASGEASVGEQFF.

The J gene is TRBJ2-7, the V gene TRBV29-1, with D possibly TRBD1 on 5 matching bases. The germline V gene encodes CDR1 SQVTM and CDR2 ANQGSEA. The V end was cut by 0 bases, the J end by 3 bases, with 6 bases between. This CDR3 contains 12 residues. The CDR3 bases are TGCAGCGTTGAAGACAGGGACTACGAGCAGTACTTC. Its protein product is CSVEDRDYEQYF.

V usage is TRBV7-2 and J usage is TRBJ1-2; 7 bases match TRBD1. CDR1 is SGHTA, CDR2 FQGNSA, per germline. This CDR3 comprises 17 residues. J was trimmed by 4 bases and V by 1 base; bases with no gene match: 12. The CDR3, as DNA: TGTGCCAGCAGCTTAGACTTTTATGAGGGGACAGTCTATGGCTACACCTTC. Amino acids: CASSLDFYEGTVYGYTF.